Following are 26 T cell receptor beta chains from one sample sequenced in a study of blood T cells in healthy people across ages. A second about 7 to 11 cycle PCR used barcoded and J-beta primers. TCRdb re-derived calls from the 5' RACE reads in MiXCR, one entry per CDR3 protein. The data hold around 1,500,000 distinct CDR3 sequences, with around 39% observed a single time. Sequencing input: blood. The receptors come from a woman under 30 in good health.

The V call is TRBV7-2, the J call TRBJ1-4; D gene uncertain. Germline CDR1 reads SGHTA; CDR2 reads FQGNSA. V was clipped by 4 bases and J by 4 bases, with 10 bases between them. The CDR3 loop spans 14 amino acids. CDR3: CASSSSGINEKLFF. CDR3 nucleotide sequence: TGTGCCAGCAGCTCGTCCGGGATTAATGAAAAACTGTTTTTT.

This CDR3 is CASSYSLAFSTDTQYF. The DNA of the CDR3 is TGTGCCAGCAGTTACTCACTAGCTTTTAGCACAGATACGCAGTATTTT. This sequence joins TRBV6-5 and TRBJ2-3; tentative D call: TRBD2 (6 bases). V was clipped by 0 bases and J by 0 bases, with 10 bases between them. The CDR3 has 16 residues. Germline-derived CDR1 and CDR2 are MNHEY and SVGAGI.

V gene TRBV7-8 combines with J gene TRBJ2-1; 10 bases match TRBD2. Germline CDR1 reads SGHVS; CDR2 reads FQNEAQ. The CDR3 is made up of 16 amino acids. The J segment lost 4 bases and the V segment lost 1 base, leaving 4 bases of the junction unmatched. The CDR3 here is CASSLGTSGVYNEQFF. The CDR3 nucleotides read TGTGCCAGCAGCTTAGGGACTAGCGGAGTATACAATGAGCAGTTCTTC.

This clonotype has more than one count but fewer than ten. The CDR3 DNA follows: TGTGCCAGCAGCTTAACAGGTGGGAGTCGGTACGAGCAGTACTTC. Its translation is CASSLTGGSRYEQYF. The chain carries TRBV27 and TRBJ2-4, with D possibly called TRBD1 or TRBD2 (5 bases each). The J call could be wrong; TRBJ2-7 is a better fit for the DNA end. Germline V CDR1 and CDR2: MNHEY, SMNVEV (reference sequence). The CDR3 runs 15 residues.

The chain carries TRBV6-2 or TRBV6-3 and TRBJ2-1, with no clear D. Trimming removed 6 bases from V and 8 bases from J, with 11 bases in between. CDR1 and CDR2 from the germline V gene are MNHEY and SVGEGT. The CDR3 loop spans 12 amino acids. The CDR3 DNA sequence: TGTGCCAGCAGCCAGTGTTCCGATGAGCAGTTCTTC. It is translated as CASSQCSDEQFF.

The V and J genes are TRBV20-1 and TRBJ2-1; the D gene is possibly TRBD2 (5 bases). Germline V gene sequence: CDR1 DFQATT, CDR2 SNEGSKA (reference sequence). The CDR3 contains 16 residues. V was pared by 0 bases and J by 7 bases, with 19 bases between. The CDR3 protein is CSARDRRLGVRNEQFF. The DNA of the CDR3 is TGCAGTGCTAGAGATCGGCGTCTGGGAGTTAGGAATGAGCAGTTCTTC.

The V call is TRBV5-1, the J call TRBJ2-3; weak D call: TRBD2 (6 bases). From germline, CDR1 is SGHRS and CDR2 YFSETQ. This CDR3 region has 14 residues. V was clipped by 3 bases and J by 5 bases, with 13 bases between them. CDR3 nucleotides: TGCGCCAGCAGCTCAGGGACTGTCAGAGATACGCAGTATTTT. Its translation is CASSSGTVRDTQYF.

V usage is TRBV7-8 and J usage is TRBJ2-4; D perhaps matches TRBD1 (6 bases). The assigned J gene may be wrong: the sequence end matches TRBJ2-5 better. The CDR3 extends over 15 amino acids. The germline CDR1 and CDR2 sequences are SGHVS and FQNEAQ. CDR3 sequence reads: CASSLAGNDRETQYF. The CDR3 DNA is TGTGCCAGCAGCTTGGCAGGGAACGACAGGGAGACCCAGTACTTC.

The chain links TRBV10-3 to TRBJ2-3, with 13 positions matching TRBD2. The CDR3 spans 15 residues. Trimming cost V 11 bases and J 0 bases; bases outside gene matches: 5. Per germline, CDR1 ENHRY and CDR2 SYGVKD. Here the CDR3 DNA reads TGTGCCGTCGGACTAGCGGGAGTCAGCACAGATACGCAGTATTTT. Translated: CAVGLAGVSTDTQYF.

The CDR3 DNA sequence: TGCAGTGCTAGAGAAGCTTCCGGGGGATACGAGCAGTACTTC. This translates into CSAREASGGYEQYF. The chain employs TRBV20-1 and TRBJ2-5; perhaps TRBD2 as D (6 bases). The J call may be in error: the DNA end matches TRBJ2-7 better. Germline V gene lookup returns CDR1 DFQATT and CDR2 SNEGSKA (reference sequence). This CDR3 is 14 amino acids long.

This clonotype was counted between two and nine times. The genes are TRBV10-3 and TRBJ1-2; 9 positions agree with TRBD1. The CDR3 is made up of 16 amino acids. Losses at the gene ends were 5 bases for V and 4 bases for J; bases not matched to a gene: 11. Per the germline V gene, CDR1 is ENHRY and CDR2 is SYGVKD. CDR3 coding DNA: TGTGCCATCAGTCCGAGGGGGGACAGGGAAATCTATGGCTACACCTTC. It codes for CAISPRGDREIYGYTF.

This clonotype was counted only a few times. The CDR3 reads CASSQDLQGFSPINQPQHF. The CDR3 region has the DNA TGTGCCAGCAGCCAAGACCTGCAGGGGTTTAGTCCGATAAATCAGCCCCAGCATTTT. The rearrangement uses TRBV4-2 and TRBJ1-5, with D perhaps TRBD1 (6 bases). V was pared by 0 bases and J by 4 bases, with 22 bases between. This CDR3 is 19 amino acids long. CDR1 LGHNA and CDR2 YNFKEQ come from the germline V gene.

This clonotype appeared a few times. The chain couples TRBV7-2 to TRBJ2-7; 8 nucleotides line up with TRBD1. The germline gives CDR1 SGHTA, CDR2 FQGNSA. V lost 4 bases and J lost 0; bases outside the gene matches: 5. This CDR3 comprises 15 residues. The chain's CDR3 is CASSSRGHGSYEQYF. CDR3 DNA: TGTGCCAGCAGCTCCAGGGGGCATGGCTCCTACGAGCAGTACTTC.

The chain joins TRBV12-3 or TRBV12-4 to TRBJ1-1; D gene ambiguous. This CDR3 spans 13 amino acids. V was cut by 5 bases and J by 0 bases, with 7 bases left in between. CDR3 amino acids: CASSKPVNTEAFF. In nucleotides, the CDR3 is TGTGCCAGCAGTAAACCAGTGAACACTGAAGCTTTCTTT.

This clonotype was seen more than once but under ten times. V and J are TRBV6-1 and TRBJ2-1; D possibly matches TRBD1 or TRBD2 (6 bases each). The germline CDR1 and CDR2 sequences are MNHNS and SASEGT. The germline V and J ends were trimmed by 11 bases and 6 bases, with 26 bases remaining between them. This CDR3 region has 16 residues. The CDR3 protein is CAGGAGDDPFFNEQFF. For the CDR3, the DNA is TGTGCCGGAGGGGCAGGGGATGATCCTTTTTTCAATGAGCAGTTCTTC.

The chain is built from TRBV7-3 and TRBJ2-5; perhaps TRBD1 as D (6 bases). CDR3 length: 13 amino acids. Germline assignment: CDR1 SGHTA and CDR2 FQGTGA. Trimming stripped 5 bases from V and 5 bases from J, with 12 bases between. The CDR3 reads CASSAQGYETQYF. CDR3 nucleotide sequence: TGTGCCAGCAGCGCACAGGGTTATGAGACCCAGTACTTC. The whole variable domain, remainder taken from reference TRBV7-3 and TRBJ2-5, is GAGVSQTPSNKVTEKGKYVELRCDPISGHTALYWYRQSLGQGPEFLIYFQGTGAADDSGLPNDRFFAVRPEGSVSTLKIQRTERGDSAVYLCASSAQGYETQYFGPGTRLLVL.

This clonotype was detected only a few times. J is TRBJ2-2 and V is TRBV13; a weak D match, TRBD1 (6 bases). V was pared by 5 bases and J by 1 base, with 11 bases between. The CDR3 sequence is 15 residues long. Germline lookup yields CDR1 PRHDT and CDR2 FYEKMQ (reference sequence). The CDR3 protein is CASSSSDRNTGELFF. In nucleotides, the CDR3 is TGTGCCAGCAGCAGCTCGGACAGGAACACCGGGGAGCTGTTTTTT.

The V and J genes are TRBV6-6 and TRBJ1-6; D is uncertain. V gave up 4 bases and J gave up 4 bases, with 11 bases separating them. The CDR3 is made up of 15 amino acids. Germline V gives CDR1 MNHNY, CDR2 SVGAGI (reference sequence). CDR3 amino acids: CASSLPEGYNSPLHF. The CDR3 region has the DNA TGTGCCAGCAGTTTGCCGGAAGGTTATAATTCACCCCTCCACTTT.

The V call is TRBV12-3 or TRBV12-4, the J call TRBJ2-1, with D uncertain. CDR3 length: 14 residues. Trimming stripped 6 bases from V and 6 bases from J, with 15 bases between. The CDR3 sequence is CASSPRRVGNEQFF. DNA of the CDR3: TGTGCCAGCAGCCCCCGTAGGGTAGGCAATGAGCAGTTCTTC.

This clonotype was recorded a few times. The chain employs TRBV6-2 or TRBV6-3 and TRBJ2-7, with 7 bases lining up with TRBD1. Looked up from germline, CDR1 is MNHEY and CDR2 is SVGEGT. The trim removed 2 bases at V and 1 base at J, leaving 5 bases unmatched. The CDR3 is made up of 15 amino acids. DNA of the CDR3: TGTGCCAGCAGTTACCGACAGGGTCAATCCTACGAGCAGTACTTC. Encoded protein: CASSYRQGQSYEQYF.

The chain is built from TRBV15 and TRBJ2-7, with D unclear. Germline lookup yields CDR1 LNHNV and CDR2 YYDKDF (reference sequence). The length of the CDR3 is 12 residues. V was trimmed by 2 bases and J by 4 bases, leaving 6 bases between them. The CDR3 DNA reads as TGTGCCACCAGCAGATTCCCATACGAGCAGTACTTC. Amino acids: CATSRFPYEQYF. The full variable domain, rest sourced from reference TRBV15 and TRBJ2-7, is DAMVIQNPRYQVTQFGKPVTLSCSQTLNHNVMYWYQQKSSQAPKLLFHYYDKDFNNEADTPDNFQSRRPNTSFCFLDIRSPGLGDTAMYLCATSRFPYEQYFGPGTRLTVT.

The V call is TRBV18, the J call TRBJ2-1, with D perhaps TRBD1 or TRBD2 (5 bases each). Trimming removed 0 bases from V and 6 bases from J, with 9 bases in between. From germline, CDR1 is KGHSH and CDR2 LQKENI. The CDR3 extends over 14 amino acids. The CDR3 loop is CASSPPAGSNEQFF. The CDR3 nucleotides read TGTGCCAGCTCACCACCGGCAGGGAGCAATGAGCAGTTCTTC.

As DNA, the CDR3 is TGTGCCAGCAGCGTAGGCCCAGGGGCGAACACCGGGGAGCTGTTTTTT. It is translated as CASSVGPGANTGELFF. The V gene is TRBV9, the J gene TRBJ2-2, with a possible D match to TRBD1 (6 bases). Germline lookup yields CDR1 SGDLS and CDR2 YYNGEE. CDR3 length: 16 amino acids. The V and J ends lost 0 bases and 0 bases respectively, with 9 bases between them.

This rearrangement joins TRBV20-1 to TRBJ2-3, with 13 bases fitting TRBD2. Trimming at V came to 3 bases and at J to 6 bases, leaving 9 bases not matched to a gene. Per germline, CDR1 DFQATT and CDR2 SNEGSKA (reference sequence). The CDR3 is 16 amino acids. The CDR3 region has the DNA TGCAGTGCTAGCCTCATAGGGACTAGCGGGAAGGATACGCAGTATTTT. This translates into CSASLIGTSGKDTQYF.

This chain links TRBV29-1 with TRBJ1-1, with a tentative D call TRBD1 (5 bases). Trimming removed 4 bases from V and 1 base from J, with 10 bases in between. Germline V CDR1 and CDR2: SQVTM, ANQGSEA. The CDR3 is made up of 13 amino acids. The CDR3 DNA follows: TGCAGCGTTGGGGACGGGACGAACACTGAAGCTTTCTTT. Translation: CSVGDGTNTEAFF.

This clonotype was recorded a few times. The chain has TRBV29-1 and TRBJ1-5; D call uncertain. Trimming left V 8 bases short and J 8 bases short, with 19 bases between. This CDR3 is 13 amino acids long. Looked up from germline, CDR1 is SQVTM and CDR2 is ANQGSEA. For the CDR3, the DNA is TGCAGCCCGATGTGGGTCGGGGTGGAGCCCCAGCATTTT. Protein sequence: CSPMWVGVEPQHF.